This is a list of T cell receptor beta chains from one sample in a study of blood T cell repertoires in COVID-19. Sequencing was performed with immunoSEQ multiplex PCR; in TCRdb, only in-frame clones are kept and a portion is missing. The table records about 150,000 clones, roughly 87% of them present only once. What was sequenced was PBMCs or T cells enriched from blood (not recorded which). The receptors here all came from a woman aged 45-65 years who had recovered from COVID-19. CDR3s include the opening cysteine and the closing phenylalanine or tryptophan. D genes are given only for firm matches. For some rows the clone size is stated as once, few or many, or as a class when expanded; others skip it.

size: -
V: TRBV28
D: -
J: TRBJ1-5
DNA: TGTGCCAGCAGTTTGTTGGACAACAGGCGCAATCAGCCCCAGCATTTT
CDR3: CASSLLDNRRNQPQHF

size: -
V: TRBV5-1
D: -
J: TRBJ2-3
DNA: TGCGCCAGCAGCTTGGCCAAGCTCATTGCAGGGGGCACAGATACGCAGTATTTT
CDR3: CASSLAKLIAGGTDTQYF

size: -
V: TRBV7-9
D: -
J: TRBJ1-1
DNA: TGTGCCAGCAGCCGTGCCGGACAGATGAACACTGAAGCTTTCTTT
CDR3: CASSRAGQMNTEAFF

size: -
V: TRBV7-7
D: TRBD1
J: TRBJ2-5
DNA: TGTGCTAGCAGCTTCGCCGGACAGGGAACGGAGACCCAGTACTTC
CDR3: CASSFAGQGTETQYF

size: -
V: TRBV28
D: TRBD1
J: TRBJ1-1
DNA: TGTGCCAGCAGGGGGTGGGACAGCAAGAACACTGAAGCTTTCTTT
CDR3: CASRGWDSKNTEAFF

size: -
V: TRBV27
D: TRBD1
J: TRBJ2-1
DNA: TGTGCCAGCACCATGGGACAGGGGCCCTACAATGAGCAGTTCTTC
CDR3: CASTMGQGPYNEQFF

size: medium-sized
V: TRBV6-2/TRBV6-3
D: -
J: TRBJ2-1
DNA: TGTGCCAGCAGTTACGGGAGCTCCTACAATGAGCAGTTCTTC
CDR3: CASSYGSSYNEQFF

size: -
V: TRBV15
D: TRBD1
J: TRBJ2-5
DNA: TGTGCCACCAGCAGGGACAGGCAAGAGACCCAGTACTTC
CDR3: CATSRDRQETQYF

size: once
V: TRBV6-5
D: -
J: TRBJ1-1
DNA: TGTGCCAGCAGCTCCCGGGGGAACACTGAAGCTTTCTTT
CDR3: CASSSRGNTEAFF

size: once
V: TRBV5-6
D: -
J: TRBJ2-3
DNA: TGTGCCAGCAGCTTGTCATCCACAGATACGCAGTATTTT
CDR3: CASSLSSTDTQYF

size: -
V: TRBV30
D: -
J: TRBJ2-6
DNA: TGTGCCTGGAGTCGGGCAAGGGGAGGGGCCAACGTCCTGACTTTC
CDR3: CAWSRARGGANVLTF

size: -
V: TRBV11-2
D: -
J: TRBJ2-1
DNA: TGTGCCAGCAGCTTAATGGCGGGGCCATACAATGAGCAGTTCTTC
CDR3: CASSLMAGPYNEQFF

size: -
V: TRBV5-1
D: -
J: TRBJ1-2
DNA: TGCGCCAGCAGCCGGGTGGTCTCCCTTTCGTTTGAGGGCTACACCTTC
CDR3: CASSRVVSLSFEGYTF

size: once
V: TRBV23-1
D: -
J: TRBJ2-1
DNA: TGCGCCAGCAGTCATCTCGAGCGCCCTAAGAATGAGCAGTTCTTC
CDR3: CASSHLERPKNEQFF

size: -
V: TRBV6-5
D: -
J: TRBJ1-6
DNA: TGTGCCAGCAGTCTCAGGGTGAACTCACCCCTCCACTTT
CDR3: CASSLRVNSPLHF

size: -
V: TRBV7-8
D: TRBD2
J: TRBJ2-1
DNA: TGTGCCAGCAGCGAGAGCGTCGTGGCGGGACTAGCGGGCAATGAGCAGTTCTTC
CDR3: CASSESVVAGLAGNEQFF

size: -
V: TRBV7-2
D: TRBD1
J: TRBJ2-7
DNA: TGTGCCAGCAGCGCCGGACAGGGGCGCTACGAGCAGTACTTC
CDR3: CASSAGQGRYEQYF

size: -
V: TRBV27
D: TRBD1
J: TRBJ1-3
DNA: TGTGCCAGCAGTCGAACAGGGGGTCTAGCCGGAAACACCATATATTTT
CDR3: CASSRTGGLAGNTIYF

size: -
V: TRBV29-1
D: -
J: TRBJ1-2
DNA: TGCAGCGTTGACGACTATGGCTACACCTTC
CDR3: CSVDDYGYTF

size: -
V: TRBV3-1/TRBV3-2
D: -
J: TRBJ1-6
DNA: TGTGCCAGCAGCCGGCTAACAGGGAGGGACTCACCCCTCCACTTT
CDR3: CASSRLTGRDSPLHF

size: -
V: TRBV5-4
D: -
J: TRBJ2-1
DNA: TGTGCCAGCAGCTTCCGGCAGGGCGGCTACAATGAGCAGTTCTTC
CDR3: CASSFRQGGYNEQFF

size: once
V: TRBV2
D: -
J: TRBJ1-5
DNA: TGTGCCAGCAGAGCAAACAGGGAACGGGGCAATCAGCCCCAGCATTTT
CDR3: CASRANRERGNQPQHF

size: -
V: TRBV5-6
D: -
J: TRBJ1-2
DNA: TGTGCCAGCAGCGACGCGGCAGGGGACTATGGCTACACCTTC
CDR3: CASSDAAGDYGYTF

size: -
V: TRBV2
D: TRBD1
J: TRBJ2-6
DNA: TGTGCCAGCAGAGGGGACAGAGACTCTGGGGCCAACGTCCTGACTTTC
CDR3: CASRGDRDSGANVLTF